The rows below give T cell receptor beta chains drawn from one sample of a study of blood T cell repertoires in COVID-19. Libraries were prepared by immunoSEQ multiplex PCR; TCRdb keeps only in-frame clonotypes and omits some of them. Of about 120,000 clones in the sample, about 80% were seen once. The sequenced sample was peripheral blood. The receptor source for this set is a man in his 70s with active or convalescent COVID-19. Both conserved end residues are part of each CDR3. Each record gives: clone size, J gene, D gene, V gene, CDR3 DNA, CDR3 protein. The D gene is left open where the match is weak. Some rows have no size entry. The others give once, few or many, or a class for an expanded clone.

>-|TRBJ1-1|-|TRBV7-2
TGTGCCAGCAGACCCGGGTTGAACACTGAAGCTTTCTTT
CASRPGLNTEAFF
>-|TRBJ1-1|-|TRBV7-3
TGTGCCAGCAGCTTAACCGGGGGAGCGATGAACACTGAAGCTTTCTTT
CASSLTGGAMNTEAFF
>-|TRBJ1-1|-|TRBV5-4
TGTGCCAGCAGCCGGCAGGGATATAGCACTGAAGCTTTCTTT
CASSRQGYSTEAFF
>-|TRBJ1-2|TRBD1|TRBV5-1
TGCGCCAGCAGCTTCTCGACAGGGGACCGGCTAAGCTATGGCTACACCTTC
CASSFSTGDRLSYGYTF
>-|TRBJ2-1|TRBD2|TRBV5-1
TGCGCCAGCAGCTTGTACAATCCGGGACTAGCCAATGAGCAGTTCTTC
CASSLYNPGLANEQFF
>-|TRBJ1-5|TRBD1|TRBV5-6
TGTGCCAACAGCTTGAGGACAGGGAGTCAGCCCCAGCATTTT
CANSLRTGSQPQHF
>-|TRBJ2-2|TRBD1|TRBV4-3
TGCGCCAGCAGCCGCACAGGGGACACCGGGGAGCTGTTTTTT
CASSRTGDTGELFF
>few|TRBJ1-1|-|TRBV28
TGTGCCAGCAGAACCCCGACAGTCCGAACGACTGAAGCTTTCTTT
CASRTPTVRTTEAFF
>once|TRBJ2-7|TRBD1|TRBV24-1
TGTGCCACCTCGACAGGGGTACCCCCCTACGAGCAGTACTTC
CATSTGVPPYEQYF
>-|TRBJ1-6|TRBD1|TRBV7-2
TGTGCCAGCAGCGGGGACAGGCATAATTCACCCCTCCACTTT
CASSGDRHNSPLHF
>-|TRBJ2-3|-|TRBV5-1
TGCGCCAGCAGCTTGTATCGGGGACTTATGGATACGCAGTATTTT
CASSLYRGLMDTQYF
>-|TRBJ2-3|TRBD1|TRBV29-1
TGCAGCGTTGCGCCCCTACCGGGACAGGGGGCGTCAGATACGCAGTATTTT
CSVAPLPGQGASDTQYF
>-|TRBJ2-5|TRBD2|TRBV18
TGTGCCAGCTCACGGGGACTAGCGGGAGGCCGGAACCAAGAGACCCAGTACTTC
CASSRGLAGGRNQETQYF
>-|TRBJ1-2|TRBD1|TRBV6-5
TGTGCCAGCAGTCTCGGGACAGGGAACGGCTACACCTTC
CASSLGTGNGYTF
>-|TRBJ1-4|TRBD1|TRBV15
TGTGCCACCAGCAGACTCGGACAGGGGGTTACTAATGAAAAACTGTTTTTT
CATSRLGQGVTNEKLFF
>-|TRBJ1-3|-|TRBV7-2
TGTGCCAGCAGCTTAGAAGCCTACTCTGGAAACACCATATATTTT
CASSLEAYSGNTIYF
>-|TRBJ2-1|-|TRBV12-3/TRBV12-4
TGTGCCAGCAGTTCCTTGTCCTACAATGAGCAGTTCTTC
CASSSLSYNEQFF
>-|TRBJ1-2|-|TRBV5-6
TGTGCCAGCAGCCCACCTTCAGCTAACTATGGCTACACCTTC
CASSPPSANYGYTF
>-|TRBJ2-3|-|TRBV2
TGTGCCAGCAGTCCCGCAGGGGGACTTAGCACAGATACGCAGTATTTT
CASSPAGGLSTDTQYF
>-|TRBJ2-3|-|TRBV3-1/TRBV3-2
TGTGCCAGCAGCCAACCAGGCACAGATACGCAGTATTTT
CASSQPGTDTQYF
>-|TRBJ2-3|-|TRBV9
TGTGCCAGCAGCGTAGAAGGGAAGGGGGGGCAGACCCACACAGATACGCAGTATTTT
CASSVEGKGGQTHTDTQYF
>-|TRBJ1-4|TRBD1|TRBV6-4
TGTGCCAGCAGTGATAAGGACAGGGCGGTTTGGAAACTGTTTTTT
CASSDKDRAVWKLFF
>-|TRBJ2-3|TRBD2|TRBV24-1
TGTGCCACCAGTGACTATAGCGGGAGCACAGATACGCAGTATTTT
CATSDYSGSTDTQYF
>-|TRBJ1-1|-|TRBV7-3
TGTGCCAGCAGCTTCGGGGAGGGCACTGAAGCTTTCTTT
CASSFGEGTEAFF
>-|TRBJ2-7|TRBD2|TRBV5-4
TGTGCCAGCAGCTTGTCGCACGGGACTAGCCTCGTAGAGCAGTACTTC
CASSLSHGTSLVEQYF
>-|TRBJ1-4|TRBD1|TRBV5-1
TGCGCCAGCAGCGCGGGACAGGGAAATGAAAAACTGTTTTTT
CASSAGQGNEKLFF
>once|TRBJ2-1|TRBD2|TRBV5-1
TGCGCCAGCACTAAAGCGGGGGGGCTTTTGGATGAGCAGTTCTTC
CASTKAGGLLDEQFF
>-|TRBJ2-3|-|TRBV12-3/TRBV12-4
TGTGCCAGCAGTTTACGGCGGACAGATACGCAGTATTTT
CASSLRRTDTQYF
>few|TRBJ1-3|-|TRBV6-6
TGTGCCAGCAGTAAAGACCTCGACAGACTTGGAAACACCATATATTTT
CASSKDLDRLGNTIYF